A single sample is the source of the 10 T cell receptor beta chains below, sequenced in a study of preoperative IRX-2 immunotherapy in early breast cancer. As for treatment: preoperative locoregional IRX-2 cytokine immunotherapy. Measured with immunoSEQ multiplex PCR; TCRdb has only the in-frame clones, and not every one. Of about 62,000 clones listed, roughly 95% were seen once; the top ten hold under 2%. Collection took place from a patient treated with IRX-2 immunotherapy. These receptors were obtained from a human donor with breast cancer.

This clone was found once. The chain carries TRBV29-1 and TRBJ2-1; 8 positions match TRBD2. The CDR3 has 14 amino acids. Germline CDR1 SQVTM, CDR2 ANQGSEA. V lost 2 bases and J lost 6; bases outside the gene matches: 6. This CDR3 reads CSVERPAGGNEQFF. The DNA of the CDR3 is TGCAGCGTTGAAAGGCCGGCGGGGGGCAATGAGCAGTTCTTC.

This chain joins TRBV18 and TRBJ2-7; a possible D gene is TRBD1 (5 bases). This CDR3 comprises 14 residues. V was pared by 3 bases and J by 2 bases, with 11 bases between. Per germline, CDR1 KGHSH and CDR2 LQKENI. CDR3 nucleotide sequence: TGTGCCAGCTCACCGCCAGGGAACACCTACGAGCAGTACTTC. Translated, it gives CASSPPGNTYEQYF. Variable domain in full (rest from reference TRBV18 and TRBJ2-7): NAGVMQNPRHLVRRRGQEARLRCSPMKGHSHVYWYRQLPEEGLKFMVYLQKENIIDESGMPKERFSAEFPKEGPSILRIQQVVRGDSAAYFCASSPPGNTYEQYFGPGTRLTVT.

The chain uses TRBV28 and TRBJ1-2; no definite D call. Germline values: CDR1 MDHEN, CDR2 SYDVKM. Trimming shortened V by 4 bases and J by 0 bases, and 12 bases separated the two germline ends. This CDR3 is built from 15 residues. The CDR3 loop reads CASSSPGWPNYGYTF. The CDR3, as DNA: TGTGCCAGCAGTTCCCCGGGGTGGCCTAACTATGGCTACACCTTC.

The genes are TRBV21-1 and TRBJ1-5; no DNA check was done on the table's D call, TRBD1. TRBV21-1 is given as a pseudogene. The CDR3 is 18 amino acids. DNA of the CDR3: TGTGCCAGCAGCAGGTCGGGGACAGGGGTCGCGTCTTATCAGCCCCAGCATTTT. Encoded protein: CASSRSGTGVASYQPQHF.

V gene TRBV7-2 combines with J gene TRBJ2-5, with D tentatively TRBD2 (5 bases). Deletions cut 1 base from V and 4 bases from J, with 7 bases between. CDR1 is SGHTA, CDR2 FQGNSA, per germline. The CDR3 spans 13 residues. For the CDR3, the DNA is TGTGCCAGCAGCTTAGTGCGGGCAGAGACCCAGTACTTC. Translated: CASSLVRAETQYF.

The chain employs TRBV9 and TRBJ2-6; D is possibly TRBD1 (7 bases). This CDR3 comprises 19 residues. CDR1 is SGDLS, CDR2 YYNGEE, per germline. V gave up 0 bases and J gave up 0 bases, with 16 bases separating them. Written as DNA, the CDR3 is TGTGCCAGCAGCGTAGCCCCGGCAGGGGGGCCCTCTGGGGCCAACGTCCTGACTTTC. Protein product: CASSVAPAGGPSGANVLTF.

J is TRBJ1-2 and V is TRBV6-1, with D possibly being TRBD1 (5 bases). Germline V gives CDR1 MNHNS, CDR2 SASEGT. V lost 1 base, J lost 3 bases, and 6 bases lay in between. The CDR3 spans 13 residues. DNA for the CDR3: TGTGCCAGCAGTGAAGGACAGTACTATGGCTACACCTTC. Protein: CASSEGQYYGYTF.

The chain recombines TRBV4-1 with TRBJ2-7; possibly TRBD1 for D (5 bases). Germline V gene lookup returns CDR1 MGHRA and CDR2 YSYEKL. CDR3 size: 15 residues. Between the trimmed V and J ends, which lost 7 bases and 2 bases, there was a span of 18 bases. The CDR3 DNA reads as TGCGCCAGCACCCCGGTCAGGGAAAGGGCCTACGAGCAGTACTTC. Translating it yields CASTPVRERAYEQYF.

The chain links TRBV6-5 to TRBJ1-5; D is unresolved. V dropped 6 bases and J dropped 0 bases, with 3 bases sitting between them. The germline V gene has CDR1 MNHEY and CDR2 SVGAGI. The CDR3 loop spans 12 amino acids. Here the CDR3 DNA reads TGTGCCAGCAGGGTTAGCAATCAGCCCCAGCATTTT. Translation: CASRVSNQPQHF.

The rearrangement joins TRBV28 to TRBJ2-7; 8 nucleotides line up with TRBD2. V dropped 8 bases and J dropped 2; count of bases not matched to a gene: 5. Germline V gives CDR1 MDHEN, CDR2 SYDVKM. The CDR3 totals 13 residues. CDR3 DNA sequence: TGTGCCAGCCGGCCGGGGGGGCCCTACGAGCAGTACTTC. Residues: CASRPGGPYEQYF.